This TCR beta chain was profiled in a study of blood T cell repertoires in COVID-19. Whole-study context: Samples taken during acute and convalescent COVID-19 were collected in the United States, Italy and Spain. Sample material is recorded as cDNA or gDNA derived from T cells, B-cell-depleted T cells, or PBMCs.

The CDR3 is made up of 15 amino acids. The germline V gene encodes CDR1 MNHEY and CDR2 SVGAGI. V was cut by 4 bases and J by 2 bases, with 13 bases left in between. Enrolment of Seattle patients took place during active infection, and they were followed longitudinally. As handled by the study authors: Scientists estimated how many nucleated cells there were by amplifying reference gene primers. The assay was immunoSEQ multiplex PCR, and TCRdb's table has in-frame clones only and misses some. V and J calls plus clone size are reproduced from that table; the DNA served to infer D and trimming. The data contain 95,000 or so clones, 75% to 85% of them singletons.

The sequence derives from a man older than 75 with COVID-19, enrolled during active disease. The chain has TRBV6-5 and TRBJ2-3, with D perhaps TRBD1 (6 bases). The source material was peripheral blood. CDR3 bases: TGTGCCAGCAGTTCTCCCGGGACATACACAGATACGCAGTATTTT. Its protein is CASSSPGTYTDTQYF.